Below, 6 T cell receptor beta chains from the same sample are listed, as sequenced in a study of T-cell reconstitution after alpha-beta-depleted transplantation in children. Preparation of the TCRbeta library involved a method that used unique molecular identifiers. Each CDR3 protein is one row after TCRdb ran MiXCR on the PCR reads. The sample lists 210,000 or so distinct CDR3 sequences, approximately 11% occurring once. The material sequenced was PBMCs, taken before TCRalphabeta/CD19-depleted stem cell transplant. The receptors were gathered from a child younger than two with acute myeloid leukemia, due to receive a stem cell transplant.

This clonotype was seen at least ten times. The chain joins TRBV7-2 to TRBJ2-1, with 15 nucleotides matching TRBD2. CDR1 and CDR2 (germline): SGHTA, FQGNSA. J lost 14 bases, V lost 1 base, and 9 bases had no gene match. This CDR3 region has 16 residues. The CDR3 loop reads CASSLVTGLAGGQKFF. In nucleotides, the CDR3 is TGTGCCAGCAGCTTAGTGACTGGACTAGCGGGGGGGCAGAAGTTCTTC.

This clonotype has at least ten counts. The DNA for the CDR3 is TGTGCCAGCAGTTCAGGACTAGTTACCGGGGAGCTGTTTTTT. Its translation: CASSSGLVTGELFF. The chain combines TRBV12-3 or TRBV12-4 with TRBJ2-2, with 7 positions matching TRBD2. The V segment lost 4 bases and the J segment 5 bases; nucleotides outside the gene matches: 4. The CDR3 totals 14 residues.

This clonotype was seen ten or more times. This chain connects TRBV12-3 or TRBV12-4 to TRBJ2-7, with D perhaps matching TRBD1 or TRBD2 (5 bases each). Deletions cut 3 bases from V and 7 bases from J, with 16 bases between. The length of the CDR3 is 14 residues. Here the CDR3 DNA reads TGTGCCAGCAGTTTTGGGGGAAACCGAGGGGAGCAGTACTTC. Translating gives CASSFGGNRGEQYF.

This chain joins TRBV2 and TRBJ1-5; D perhaps matches TRBD1 (6 bases). The CDR3 totals 14 residues. CDR1 is SNHLY and CDR2 is FYNNEI in the germline V gene. V lost 7 bases, J lost 2 bases, and 12 bases lay in between. The CDR3 coding sequence is TGTGCCAGCAATTACAGGGACGGCAATCAGCCCCAGCATTTT. This gives the protein CASNYRDGNQPQHF.

In this sample, this clonotype turned up many times. This chain links TRBV7-9 with TRBJ2-2, with D hard to call. Trimming shortened V by 3 bases and J by 4 bases, and 15 bases separated the two germline ends. Germline-derived CDR1 and CDR2 are SEHNR and FQNEAQ (reference sequence). CDR3 size: 16 residues. The CDR3 coding sequence is TGTGCCAGCAGCTTCCGGACCGGGTTTACCACCGGGGAGCTGTTTTTT. Residues: CASSFRTGFTTGELFF.

This clonotype was recorded many times. The genes are TRBV20-1 and TRBJ1-6; TRBD1 matches 7 bases. CDR3 length: 15 amino acids. V dropped 5 bases and J dropped 0; count of bases not matched to a gene: 4. Germline assignment: CDR1 DFQATT and CDR2 SNEGSKA (reference sequence). CDR3 amino acids: CSAYRGGSYNSPLHF. The CDR3 DNA sequence: TGCAGTGCTTACAGGGGAGGCTCCTATAATTCACCCCTCCACTTT.